This T cell receptor (beta chain) derives from a study of blood T cells in healthy people across ages. Study-wide context: The capture of about one barcoded beta molecule per two T cells was achieved by template switching. Whole-study results and caveats: Observed TCR beta diversity per million T cells went down as age went up. This fall followed a roughly linear course with age.

This clonotype was recorded at least ten times. The antigen remains undetermined. V shed 4 bases, J shed 3 bases, and the junction held 14 bases outside the gene matches. The CDR3 totals 19 residues. Germline lookup yields CDR1 SGHKS and CDR2 YYEKEE (reference sequence). Donors gave roughly 10 milliliters of peripheral blood apiece. A second PCR, run for roughly 7 to 11 cycles, used a sample-barcoded 5' primer plus a J-beta primer mix. A single record per CDR3 protein comes from TCRdb applying MiXCR to the 5' RACE reads. The repertoire has approximately 680,000 distinct CDR3 sequences, about a third of them found once; the top ten carry just over 15%.

Sequenced: blood. The receptor was isolated from an elderly woman in good health. The chain links TRBV5-5 to TRBJ2-6; 9 positions match TRBD1. In nucleotides, the CDR3 is TGTGCCAGCAGCCCGCTTACAGGGGGCCTCAGGGATGGGGCCAACGTCCTGACTTTC. This codes for CASSPLTGGLRDGANVLTF. Full variable domain (rest looked up from reference TRBV5-5 and TRBJ2-6): DAGVTQSPTHLIKTRGQQVTLRCSPISGHKSVSWYQQVLGQGPQFIFQYYEKEERGRGNFPDRFSARQFPNYSSELNVNALLLGDSALYLCASSPLTGGLRDGANVLTFGAGSRLTVL.